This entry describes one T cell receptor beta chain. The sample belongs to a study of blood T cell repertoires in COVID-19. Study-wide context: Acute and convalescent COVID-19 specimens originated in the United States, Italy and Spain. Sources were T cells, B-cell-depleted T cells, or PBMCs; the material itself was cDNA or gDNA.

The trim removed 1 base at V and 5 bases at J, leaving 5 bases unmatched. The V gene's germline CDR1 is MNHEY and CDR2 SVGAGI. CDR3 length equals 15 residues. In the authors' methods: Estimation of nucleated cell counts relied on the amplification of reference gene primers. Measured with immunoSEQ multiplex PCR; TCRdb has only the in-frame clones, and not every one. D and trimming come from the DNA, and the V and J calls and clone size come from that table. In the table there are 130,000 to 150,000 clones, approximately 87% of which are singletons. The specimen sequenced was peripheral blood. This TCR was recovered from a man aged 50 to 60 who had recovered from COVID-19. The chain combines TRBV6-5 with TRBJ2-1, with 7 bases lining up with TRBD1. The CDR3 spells CASSYFGQADNEQFF. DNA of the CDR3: TGTGCCAGCAGTTACTTTGGACAGGCCGACAATGAGCAGTTCTTC.